The present T cell receptor beta chain was sequenced within a study of blood T cell repertoires in COVID-19. Those enrolled, adults aged about 18 to 89 years, came from under 25 US areas. Assay used: immunoSEQ multiplex PCR; TCRdb lists only in-frame clones, some missing. The sample consists of more than 200,000 clones, just over 90% of them appearing once. The CDR3 has 14 amino acids. Per the germline V gene, CDR1 is SGHRS and CDR2 is YFSETQ. V shed 0 bases and J shed 0 bases, with 3 bases lying between them. The clonotype originates from a woman aged 18-29 years who had recovered from COVID-19. This chain uses TRBV5-1 with TRBJ1-4, with D unclear. The source material was PBMCs or T cells enriched from blood (not recorded which). Here the CDR3 reads CASSLGTTNEKLFF. CDR3 DNA: TGCGCCAGCAGCTTGGGTACAACTAATGAAAAACTGTTTTTT.